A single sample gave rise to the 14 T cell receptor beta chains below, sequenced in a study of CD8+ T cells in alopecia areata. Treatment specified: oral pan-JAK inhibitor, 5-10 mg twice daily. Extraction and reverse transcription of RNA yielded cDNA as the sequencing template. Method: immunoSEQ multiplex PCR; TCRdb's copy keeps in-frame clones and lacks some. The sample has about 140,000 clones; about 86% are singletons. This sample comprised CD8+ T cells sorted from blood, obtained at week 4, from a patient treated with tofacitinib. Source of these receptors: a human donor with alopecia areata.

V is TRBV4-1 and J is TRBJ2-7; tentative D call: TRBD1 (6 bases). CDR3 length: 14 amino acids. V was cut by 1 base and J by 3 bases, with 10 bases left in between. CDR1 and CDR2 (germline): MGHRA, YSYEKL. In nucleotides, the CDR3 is TGCGCCAGCAGCCAAGTCCCAGGGGTCTACGAGCAGTACTTC. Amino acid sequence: CASSQVPGVYEQYF.

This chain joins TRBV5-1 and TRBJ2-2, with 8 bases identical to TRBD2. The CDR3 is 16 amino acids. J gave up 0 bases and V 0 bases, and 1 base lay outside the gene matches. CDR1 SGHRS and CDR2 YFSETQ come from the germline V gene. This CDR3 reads CASSLGLATNTGELFF. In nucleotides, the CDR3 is TGCGCCAGCAGCTTGGGACTAGCGACGAACACCGGGGAGCTGTTTTTT.

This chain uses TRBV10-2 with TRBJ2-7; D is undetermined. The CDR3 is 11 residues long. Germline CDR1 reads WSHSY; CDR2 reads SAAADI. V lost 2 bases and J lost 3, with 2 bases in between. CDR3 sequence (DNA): TGCGCCAGCAGTGAGGACTACGAGCAGTACTTC. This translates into CASSEDYEQYF.

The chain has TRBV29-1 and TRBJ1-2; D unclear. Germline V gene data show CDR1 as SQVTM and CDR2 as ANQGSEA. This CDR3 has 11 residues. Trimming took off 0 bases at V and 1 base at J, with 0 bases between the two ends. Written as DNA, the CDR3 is TGCAGCGTTGAAGATAACTATGGCTACACCTTC. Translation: CSVEDNYGYTF.

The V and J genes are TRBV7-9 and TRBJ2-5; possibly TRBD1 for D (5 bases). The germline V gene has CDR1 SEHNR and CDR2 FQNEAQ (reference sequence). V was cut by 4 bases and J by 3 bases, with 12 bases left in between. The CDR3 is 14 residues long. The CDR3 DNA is TGTGCCAGCAGCTCCCCAGTGACAGAAGAGACCCAGTACTTC. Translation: CASSSPVTEETQYF.

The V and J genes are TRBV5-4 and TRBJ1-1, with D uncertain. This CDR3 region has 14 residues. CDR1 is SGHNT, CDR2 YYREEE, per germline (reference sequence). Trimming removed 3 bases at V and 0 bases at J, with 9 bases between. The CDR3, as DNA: TGTGCCAGCAGCTATGACCGCATGAACACTGAAGCTTTCTTT. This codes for CASSYDRMNTEAFF.

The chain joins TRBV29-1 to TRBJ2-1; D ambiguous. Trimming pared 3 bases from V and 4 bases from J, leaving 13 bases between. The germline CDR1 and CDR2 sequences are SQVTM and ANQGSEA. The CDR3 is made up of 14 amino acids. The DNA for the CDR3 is TGCAGCGTTGAGAGACCCGACGGGTACAATGAGCAGTTCTTC. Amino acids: CSVERPDGYNEQFF.

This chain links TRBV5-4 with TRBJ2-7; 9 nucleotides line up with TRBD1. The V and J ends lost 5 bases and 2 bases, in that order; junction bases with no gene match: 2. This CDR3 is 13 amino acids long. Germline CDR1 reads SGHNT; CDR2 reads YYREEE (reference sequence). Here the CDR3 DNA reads TGTGCCAGCAGGGGGGACAGGGCCTACGAGCAGTACTTC. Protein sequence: CASRGDRAYEQYF.

CDR3 sequence reads: CSVVLQGAGMNTEAFF. The CDR3 DNA follows: TGCAGCGTTGTATTACAGGGGGCAGGGATGAACACTGAAGCTTTCTTT. This chain joins TRBV29-1 and TRBJ1-1, with 9 bases lining up with TRBD1. This CDR3 is built from 16 residues. Germline CDR1 and CDR2: SQVTM and ANQGSEA. Unmatched junction bases numbered 9, after V lost 4 bases and J lost 0 bases.

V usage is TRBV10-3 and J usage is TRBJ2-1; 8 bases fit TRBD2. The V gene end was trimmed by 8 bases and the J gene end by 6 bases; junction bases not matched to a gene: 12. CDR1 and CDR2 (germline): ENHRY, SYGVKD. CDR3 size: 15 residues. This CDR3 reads CAISPRQRETNEQFF. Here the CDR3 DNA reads TGTGCCATCTCACCACGGCAGCGGGAGACCAATGAGCAGTTCTTC.

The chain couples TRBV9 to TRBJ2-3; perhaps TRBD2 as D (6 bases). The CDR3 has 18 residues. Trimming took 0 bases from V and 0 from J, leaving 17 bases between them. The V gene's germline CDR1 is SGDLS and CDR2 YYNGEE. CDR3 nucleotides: TGTGCCAGCAGCGTAGAAGGGACTCCTTCAACTAGCACAGATACGCAGTATTTT. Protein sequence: CASSVEGTPSTSTDTQYF.

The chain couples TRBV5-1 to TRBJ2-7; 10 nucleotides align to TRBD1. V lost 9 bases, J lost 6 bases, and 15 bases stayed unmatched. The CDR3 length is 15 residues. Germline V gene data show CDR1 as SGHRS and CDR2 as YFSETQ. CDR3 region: CATTTGTGVSGEQYF. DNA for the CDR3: TGCGCCACGACTACCGGGACAGGGGTCTCCGGCGAGCAGTACTTC.

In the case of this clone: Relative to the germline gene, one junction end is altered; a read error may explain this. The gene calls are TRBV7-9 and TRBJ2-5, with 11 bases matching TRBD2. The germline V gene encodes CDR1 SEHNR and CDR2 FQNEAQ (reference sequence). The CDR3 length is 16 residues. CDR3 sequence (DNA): TGTACCAGCAGCTCATCTAGCGGGAGGTCTGGTGAGACCCAGTACTTC. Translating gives CTSSSSSGRSGETQYF.

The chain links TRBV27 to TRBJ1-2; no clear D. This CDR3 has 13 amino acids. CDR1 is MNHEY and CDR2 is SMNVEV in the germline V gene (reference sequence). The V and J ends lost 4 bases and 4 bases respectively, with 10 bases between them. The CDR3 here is CASSYSVSYGYTF. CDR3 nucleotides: TGTGCCAGCAGTTATTCAGTTTCCTATGGCTACACCTTC.